Reported below is one TCR beta chain. Looked up from germline, CDR1 is LNHDA and CDR2 is SQIVND (reference sequence). V was clipped by 1 base and J by 2 bases, with 12 bases between them. The CDR3 sequence is 15 residues long. The data were taken from a study of blood T cell repertoires in COVID-19. Whole-study context: T cells, B-cell-depleted T cells, or PBMCs supplied cDNA or gDNA.

Per the original methods: Scientists estimated how many nucleated cells there were by amplifying reference gene primers. Assay: immunoSEQ multiplex PCR; the TCRdb copy retains only in-frame clones and omits some. Clonal size and the V and J genes are those of that table, whereas D and trimming came from the DNA. The sample yields some 200,000 clones, approximately 85% seen once. The TCR originated in a woman in her forties or fifties with active or convalescent COVID-19. The chain carries TRBV19 and TRBJ2-7; TRBD1 is a possible D gene (6 bases). The sequenced sample consisted of peripheral blood. CDR3 in amino acids: CASSIGGTPTYEQYF. The CDR3 coding sequence is TGTGCCAGTAGTATAGGGGGGACACCTACCTACGAGCAGTACTTC.